This paragraph reports one T cell receptor (beta chain). Its antigen is not known. CDR3 size: 10 residues. The V gene lost 4 bases and the J gene lost 5 bases, with 2 bases spanning the gap. Assay: immunoSEQ multiplex PCR; the TCRdb copy retains only in-frame clones and omits some. The data show about 18,000 clones, roughly 83% seen once. This entry belongs to a study of T cells after posttransplantation cyclophosphamide. Findings and limits, study-wide: TRB overlap between skin or GI tissue T cells and blood was limited. Recipient CMV seropositivity and CMV reactivation strongly tracked TRB clonality. Donor-recipient repertoire similarity was low at 1-2 months, rising over year one.

This TCR was recovered from a man between 25 and 39 years old in good health and a related stem cell transplant donor. The rearrangement links TRBV5-3 to TRBJ2-3; D gene ambiguous. TRBV5-3 is classed as an ORF, of uncertain function. The sample was memory CD4+ T cells sorted from blood. CDR3 amino acids: CARSQDTQYF. DNA of the CDR3: TGTGCCAGAAGCCAAGATACGCAGTATTTT.